The present T cell receptor (beta chain) was sequenced within a study of blood T cell repertoires in COVID-19. Study-level background: The United States, Italy and Spain provided the acute and convalescent COVID-19 samples.

As processed by the authors: Estimated nucleated cell counts came from reference gene primer amplification. The method was immunoSEQ multiplex PCR; TCRdb's version includes in-frame clones alone and lacks a portion of them. V and J calls and clone size are as listed in that table; D and trimming were resolved from the DNA. Of 150,000 to 200,000 clones in the sample, about nine tenths were seen once. J lost 12 bases, V lost 1 base, and 8 bases had no gene match. The germline V gene has CDR1 SGHDN and CDR2 FVKESK. The CDR3 spans 14 residues. The source of this sequence is a man in his 70s with acute or convalescent COVID-19. The chain employs TRBV14 and TRBJ1-2; 10 bases match TRBD1. Sample: peripheral blood. The CDR3 region has the DNA TGTGCCAGCAGCCAAGTTGTCGGACAGGGGGGCCACACCTTC. Translated, it gives CASSQVVGQGGHTF.